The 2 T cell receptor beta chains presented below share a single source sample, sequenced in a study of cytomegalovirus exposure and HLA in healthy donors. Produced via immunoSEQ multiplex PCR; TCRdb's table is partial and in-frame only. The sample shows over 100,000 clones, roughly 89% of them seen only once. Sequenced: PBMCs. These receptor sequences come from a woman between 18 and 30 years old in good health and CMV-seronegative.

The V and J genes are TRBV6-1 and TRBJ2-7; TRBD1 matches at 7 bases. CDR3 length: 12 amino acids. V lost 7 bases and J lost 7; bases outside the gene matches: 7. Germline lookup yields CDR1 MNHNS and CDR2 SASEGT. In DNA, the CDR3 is TGTGCCAGCAAGACAGGGCGATGGGAGCAGTACTTC. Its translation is CASKTGRWEQYF.

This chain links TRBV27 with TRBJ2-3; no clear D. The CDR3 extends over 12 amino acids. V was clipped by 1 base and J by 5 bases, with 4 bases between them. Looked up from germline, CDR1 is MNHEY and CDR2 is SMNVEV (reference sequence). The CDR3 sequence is CASSLLLDTQYF. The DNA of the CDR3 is TGTGCCAGCAGTTTATTACTAGATACGCAGTATTTT.